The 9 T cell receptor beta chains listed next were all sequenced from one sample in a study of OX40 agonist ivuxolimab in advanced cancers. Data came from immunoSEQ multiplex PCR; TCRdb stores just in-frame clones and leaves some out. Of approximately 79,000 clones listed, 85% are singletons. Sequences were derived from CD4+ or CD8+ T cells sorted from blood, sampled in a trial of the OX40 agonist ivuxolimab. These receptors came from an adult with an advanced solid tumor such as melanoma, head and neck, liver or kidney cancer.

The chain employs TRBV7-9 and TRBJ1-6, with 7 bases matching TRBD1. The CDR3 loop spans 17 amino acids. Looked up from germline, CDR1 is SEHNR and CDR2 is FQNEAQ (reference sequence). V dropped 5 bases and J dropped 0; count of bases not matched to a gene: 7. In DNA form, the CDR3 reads TGTGCCAGCAGCCGATCTCCAGGGGGCTCCTATAATTCACCCCTCCACTTT. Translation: CASSRSPGGSYNSPLHF.

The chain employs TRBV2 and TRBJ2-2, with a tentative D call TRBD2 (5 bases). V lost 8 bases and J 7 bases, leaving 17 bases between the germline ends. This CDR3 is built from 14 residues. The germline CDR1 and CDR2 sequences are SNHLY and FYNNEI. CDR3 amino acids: CASRPASMGGELFF. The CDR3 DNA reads TGTGCCAGCCGACCTGCTAGCATGGGCGGGGAGCTGTTTTTT.

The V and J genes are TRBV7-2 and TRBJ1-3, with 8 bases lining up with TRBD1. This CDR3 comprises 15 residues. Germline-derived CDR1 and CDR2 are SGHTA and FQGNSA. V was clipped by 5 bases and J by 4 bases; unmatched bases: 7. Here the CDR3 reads CASSLTGQGGNTIYF. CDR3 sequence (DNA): TGTGCCAGCAGCCTAACCGGACAGGGCGGAAACACCATATATTTT.

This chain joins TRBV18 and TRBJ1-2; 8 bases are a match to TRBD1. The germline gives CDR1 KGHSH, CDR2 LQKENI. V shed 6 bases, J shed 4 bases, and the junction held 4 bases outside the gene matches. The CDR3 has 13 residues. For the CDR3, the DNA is TGTGCCAGCTCTCGGACAGGGAGCTATGGCTACACCTTC. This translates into CASSRTGSYGYTF.

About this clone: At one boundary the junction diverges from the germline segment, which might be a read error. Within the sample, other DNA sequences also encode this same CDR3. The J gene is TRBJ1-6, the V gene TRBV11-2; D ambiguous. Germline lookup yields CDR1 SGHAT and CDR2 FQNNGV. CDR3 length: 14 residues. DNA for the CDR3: TGTGCCAGCAGTAGACTTACCACGCCCGCCCGGGTCTACTTT. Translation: CASSRLTTPARVYF.

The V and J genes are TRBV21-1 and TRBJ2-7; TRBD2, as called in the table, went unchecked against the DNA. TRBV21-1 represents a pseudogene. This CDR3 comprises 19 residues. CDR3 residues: CASTGLGLAGKNSAYEQYF. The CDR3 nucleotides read TGTGCCAGCACCGGATTGGGGCTAGCGGGCAAAAATTCGGCGTACGAGCAGTACTTC.

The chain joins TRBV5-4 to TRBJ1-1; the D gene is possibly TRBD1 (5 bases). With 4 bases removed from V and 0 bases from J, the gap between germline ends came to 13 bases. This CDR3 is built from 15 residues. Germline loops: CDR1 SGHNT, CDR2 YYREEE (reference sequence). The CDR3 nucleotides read TGTGCCAGCAGCACGGGACTGCCAGTGAACACTGAAGCTTTCTTT. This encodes CASSTGLPVNTEAFF.

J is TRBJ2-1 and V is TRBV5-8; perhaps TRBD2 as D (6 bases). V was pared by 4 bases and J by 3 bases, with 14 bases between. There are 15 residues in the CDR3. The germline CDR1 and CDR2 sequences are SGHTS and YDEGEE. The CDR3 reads CASSPQVAVYNEQFF. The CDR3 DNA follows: TGTGCCAGCAGCCCCCAGGTAGCGGTCTACAATGAGCAGTTCTTC.

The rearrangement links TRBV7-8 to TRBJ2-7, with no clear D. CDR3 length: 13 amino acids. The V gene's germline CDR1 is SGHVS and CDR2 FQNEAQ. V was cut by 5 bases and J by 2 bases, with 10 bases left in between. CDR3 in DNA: TGTGCCAGCAGCAGGGTTCGCCCCTACGAGCAGTACTTC. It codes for CASSRVRPYEQYF.